One sample yielded the 20 T cell receptor beta chains listed below, sequenced in a study of blood T cell repertoires in COVID-19. The assay was immunoSEQ multiplex PCR, and TCRdb's table has in-frame clones only and misses some. The table lists approximately 70,000 clones, 80% to 95% of them singletons. Sequencing was performed on peripheral blood. The source is a woman aged 55-69 years with active COVID-19.

Written as DNA, the CDR3 is TGTGCCAGCAGTAGACCGGGACAGGGTTTTGGCTACACCTTC. Amino acids: CASSRPGQGFGYTF. The rearrangement links TRBV5-6 to TRBJ1-2; 9 nucleotides align to TRBD1. V gave up 5 bases and J gave up 7 bases; unmatched junction bases: 9. CDR3 length equals 14 residues. In germline, CDR1 is SGHDT, CDR2 YYEEEE.

This chain joins TRBV3-1 (or the pseudogene TRBV3-2) and TRBJ2-7, with D tentatively TRBD2 (6 bases). The germline gives CDR1 LGHDT, CDR2 YNNKEL (reference sequence). V lost 0 bases to trimming and J lost 6 bases, with 15 bases between them. The CDR3 has 15 residues. The CDR3 nucleotides read TGTGCCAGCAGCCAAGACTCGTCGGGAGCAAGCGAGCAGTACTTC. Protein: CASSQDSSGASEQYF.

The V and J genes are TRBV5-1 and TRBJ2-5, with a weak D call TRBD1 (7 bases). Trimming took 4 bases from V and 6 from J, leaving 16 bases between them. Germline loops: CDR1 SGHRS, CDR2 YFSETQ. This CDR3 region has 14 residues. The CDR3 DNA reads as TGCGCCAGCAGCCAGTCGACAGGGAGGCAGACCCAGTACTTC. It translates to CASSQSTGRQTQYF.

V and J are TRBV4-1 and TRBJ2-1, with a tentative D call TRBD2 (5 bases). V was cut by 2 bases and J by 7 bases, with 9 bases left in between. The length of the CDR3 is 13 residues. Germline V CDR1 and CDR2: MGHRA, YSYEKL. CDR3 amino acids: CASSQISGNEQFF. The CDR3 DNA reads TGCGCCAGCAGCCAAATCTCGGGGAATGAGCAGTTCTTC.

The chain recombines TRBV6-5 with TRBJ2-1; tentatively, D is TRBD1 (6 bases). V lost 8 bases, J lost 3 bases, and 14 bases lay in between. The CDR3 is 14 residues long. Germline V CDR1 and CDR2: MNHEY, SVGAGI. In DNA form, the CDR3 reads TGTGCCAGCGGTCAGGGGACCTTCTACAATGAGCAGTTCTTC. Translation: CASGQGTFYNEQFF.

This clone was counted a single time. The chain employs TRBV7-2 and TRBJ2-1; unclear D gene. Germline lookup yields CDR1 SGHTA and CDR2 FQGNSA. The CDR3 spans 15 residues. Trimming left V 3 bases short and J 3 bases short, with 12 bases between. The CDR3, as DNA: TGTGCCAGCAGCTTCGACTCTCAAATCTACAATGAGCAGTTCTTC. It codes for CASSFDSQIYNEQFF.

The chain couples TRBV3-1 (or the pseudogene TRBV3-2) to TRBJ1-4; D call uncertain. Germline CDR1 and CDR2: LGHDT and YNNKEL (reference sequence). The CDR3 contains 12 residues. Trimming took 1 base from V and 5 from J, leaving 2 bases between them. The CDR3 region is CASSQANEKLFF. CDR3 bases: TGTGCCAGCAGCCAAGCGAATGAAAAACTGTTTTTT.

V is TRBV5-1 and J is TRBJ2-7; TRBD1 might be the D (7 bases). The germline V gene has CDR1 SGHRS and CDR2 YFSETQ. The ends were cut back, 3 bases at V and 5 bases at J, with 21 bases in the middle. CDR3 length equals 16 residues. The DNA of the CDR3 is TGCGCCAGCAGCTCGTCTCCGACAGGAGGGGGCAACGAGCAGTACTTC. Encoded protein: CASSSSPTGGGNEQYF.

The chain is built from TRBV29-1 and TRBJ2-7, with 9 positions matching TRBD2. The CDR3 loop spans 14 amino acids. Germline V gives CDR1 SQVTM, CDR2 ANQGSEA. The ends lost 1 base at V and 5 bases at J; junction bases unmatched: 6. The CDR3 protein is CSVEVGAGGDEQYF. The CDR3 DNA follows: TGCAGCGTTGAAGTGGGGGCGGGAGGGGACGAGCAGTACTTC.

The J gene is TRBJ2-2, the V gene TRBV30; 10 bases fit TRBD2. Per germline, CDR1 GTSNPN and CDR2 SVGIG (reference sequence). Unmatched junction bases numbered 12, after V lost 4 bases and J lost 7 bases. The CDR3 length is 16 residues. The chain's CDR3 is CAWKRPLAGVSGELFF. The DNA of the CDR3 is TGTGCCTGGAAGCGGCCCCTAGCGGGAGTTAGCGGGGAGCTGTTTTTT. The entire variable domain, with the rest obtained from reference TRBV30 and TRBJ2-2, is as follows: SQTIHQWPATLVQPVGSPLSLECTVEGTSNPNLYWYRQAAGRGLQLLFYSVGIGQISSEVPQNLSASRPQDRQFILSSKKLLLSDSGFYLCAWKRPLAGVSGELFFGEGSRLTVL.

This clone was recorded only once. The rearrangement joins TRBV9 to TRBJ2-1, with 8 bases aligning to TRBD2. Trimming cost V 5 bases and J 6 bases; bases outside gene matches: 13. CDR1 and CDR2 from the germline V gene are SGDLS and YYNGEE. The CDR3 is 16 amino acids. The CDR3 nucleotides are TGTGCCAGCAGACCCCCTGGTAGCGGGGCTTCCAATGAGCAGTTCTTC. Encoded protein: CASRPPGSGASNEQFF.

About this clone itself: Other DNA sequences within the sample encode an identical CDR3. The CDR3 reads CASSLVPNTEAFF. As DNA, the CDR3 is TGCGCCAGCAGCTTGGTCCCAAACACTGAAGCTTTCTTT. This chain joins TRBV5-1 and TRBJ1-1; D is unclear. The CDR3 sequence is 13 residues long. Germline V gene sequence: CDR1 SGHRS, CDR2 YFSETQ. V was clipped by 0 bases and J by 2 bases, with 5 bases between them.

This chain joins TRBV7-2 and TRBJ2-1, with 11 nucleotides matching TRBD2. Germline CDR1 reads SGHTA; CDR2 reads FQGNSA. V dropped 1 base and J dropped 8; count of bases not matched to a gene: 4. This CDR3 region has 15 residues. CDR3: CASSLGGTSGHEQFF. The DNA of the CDR3 is TGTGCCAGCAGCTTAGGTGGGACTAGCGGCCATGAGCAGTTCTTC.

CDR3 sequence: CASSRLAVYNEQFF. The CDR3 DNA reads TGTGCCAGTAGCCGACTAGCGGTGTACAATGAGCAGTTCTTC. The rearrangement joins TRBV19 to TRBJ2-1, with 9 bases fitting TRBD2. Germline trimming cut 6 bases from V and 4 bases from J; bases unmatched to any gene: 4. The CDR3 totals 14 residues. Germline CDR1 LNHDA, CDR2 SQIVND (reference sequence).

This rearrangement joins TRBV19 to TRBJ2-7; 11 bases fit TRBD2. Germline lookup yields CDR1 LNHDA and CDR2 SQIVND (reference sequence). Trimming removed 5 bases from V and 1 base from J; junction bases left unmatched: 7. The CDR3 is 16 residues long. The CDR3 DNA reads as TGTGCCAGTAGTCCGCTAGCGGGAGGAGGATCCTACGAGCAGTACTTC. As protein: CASSPLAGGGSYEQYF.

The CDR3 DNA reads as TGTGCCAGCAGCTTGCTTCGCGGGAGTAACACAGATACGCAGTATTTT. Its translation is CASSLLRGSNTDTQYF. The V and J genes are TRBV11-2 and TRBJ2-3; 7 nucleotides line up with TRBD2. J was trimmed by 2 bases and V by 3 bases; bases with no gene match: 8. The germline CDR1 and CDR2 sequences are SGHAT and FQNNGV. This CDR3 is 16 amino acids long.

The gene calls are TRBV11-2 and TRBJ2-1, with 9 bases identical to TRBD2. Trimming removed 5 bases from V and 7 bases from J; junction bases left unmatched: 6. Germline lookup yields CDR1 SGHAT and CDR2 FQNNGV. The CDR3 has 14 amino acids. For the CDR3, the DNA is TGTGCCAGCAGCGCCATTAGCGGGAGAAATGAGCAGTTCTTC. As protein: CASSAISGRNEQFF.

This chain links TRBV28 with TRBJ2-2, with TRBD1 identical over 8 bases. Unmatched junction bases numbered 3, after V lost 8 bases and J lost 4 bases. Per germline, CDR1 MDHEN and CDR2 SYDVKM. There are 13 residues in the CDR3. The CDR3 loop reads CASADRGTGELFF. Written as DNA, the CDR3 is TGTGCCAGCGCTGACAGGGGCACCGGGGAGCTGTTTTTT.

The chain joins TRBV21-1 to TRBJ2-3; the DNA was not used to check the table's D call, TRBD2. TRBV21-1 is assigned pseudogene status. The CDR3 is made up of 15 amino acids. This CDR3 is CASSKEASGTDTQYF. DNA of the CDR3: TGTGCCAGCAGCAAAGAGGCTAGCGGGACAGATACGCAGTATTTT.

V and J are TRBV28 and TRBJ2-1; 7 bases are shared with TRBD2. With V trimmed by 6 bases and J by 5 bases, 7 bases remained unmatched. Germline V CDR1 and CDR2: MDHEN, SYDVKM. CDR3 length: 14 residues. As DNA, the CDR3 is TGTGCCAGCAGCTTACTAGCGACTGACAATGAGCAGTTCTTC. This encodes CASSLLATDNEQFF.